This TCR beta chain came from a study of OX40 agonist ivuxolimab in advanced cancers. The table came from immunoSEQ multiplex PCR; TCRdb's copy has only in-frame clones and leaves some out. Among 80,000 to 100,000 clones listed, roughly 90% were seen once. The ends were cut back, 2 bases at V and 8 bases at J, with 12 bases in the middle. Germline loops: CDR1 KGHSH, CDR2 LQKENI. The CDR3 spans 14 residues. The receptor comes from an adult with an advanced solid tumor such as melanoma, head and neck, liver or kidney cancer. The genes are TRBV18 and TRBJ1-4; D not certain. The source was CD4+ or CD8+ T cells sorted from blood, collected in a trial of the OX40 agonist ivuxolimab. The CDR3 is CASSPGISREKLFF. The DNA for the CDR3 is TGTGCCAGCTCACCAGGGATATCTCGGGAAAAACTGTTTTTT.